This T cell receptor (beta chain) was retrieved from a study of blood T cell repertoires in COVID-19 (dated by TCRdb to the early 2020s). At the level of the whole study: Collaborator samples came from the United States, Italy and Spain and covered acute and convalescent phases of COVID-19. The prospective study material was composed of cDNA or gDNA derived from T cells, B-cell-depleted T cells, or PBMCs. Deeply sampled blood TCRbeta repertoires from subjects exposed to, actively infected with, or recovered from COVID-19 were included in the dataset. The repertoires were released in a freely available public database meant as a resource for research on the immune response to SARS-CoV-2. Samples were obtained from the ongoing ImmuneRACE study (first 160 participants) and from 1,254 subjects provided by 6 global collaborators. A de-identified subject ID, COVID-19 status, age in years and sex were almost always included in the sample metadata. Where available, HLA class I and class II types were taken from metadata supplied by the sample provider and were not determined by assay-based typing. Here is what the overall study found, with its caveats: Clinical and demographic metadata were provided uncurated, with the amount varying by source and participant.

As for this clone: Its cognate antigen has yet to be identified. Per-base qualities were not stored, and no clone one base away is much larger.

TCRbeta CDR3 regions were amplified from genomic DNA by means of the immunoSEQ Assay, a bias-controlled multiplex PCR. In the source study's methods: The number of nucleated cells in each sample was estimated from the amplification of reference gene primers within the assay. To quantify the absolute abundance of each unique TCRbeta CDR3 rearrangement, sequence reads were collapsed and filtered. For each sample, productive Simpson clonality was calculated by taking the square root of Simpson's diversity index across productive rearrangements. Sourced from immuneACCESS, this table was stored by TCRdb with only in-frame sequences that have V and J called. A share of the clones is absent; for the studies checked, an unresolved V gene accounts for under half, and the remainder has no known explanation. From that table come the V and J calls and clone size; the DNA was used to work out D and trimming. A total of 350,000 to 450,000 clones appear in this sample, around 85% of them only once. The ten largest clones capture roughly 3.6% of the sample.

The germline V gene provides CDR1 SGHRS and CDR2 YFSETQ. The CDR3 goes from the cysteine to the phenylalanine over 16 residues. CDR3 DNA is the only sequence kept; it has 48 bases, read in frame from the first base. V trim: 0 bases; J trim: 4 bases; unmatched bases: 6. Each collaborating institution followed its own protocols to collect whole blood in K2EDTA tubes. For TCRbeta analysis, collaborators shipped samples in one of three forms: frozen whole blood, isolated PBMCs, or DNA extracted from either of those sample types. The chain couples TRBV5-1 to TRBJ2-2, and TRBD1 aligns with 7 junction nucleotides. Sequencing was performed on peripheral blood. This sequence originates from a woman between 18 and 30 years old with acute or convalescent COVID-19. The CDR3 protein: CASSLEGGLSTGELFF. The bases are TGCGCCAGCAGCTTGGAAGGGGGCCTATCCACCGGGGAGCTGTTTTTT.